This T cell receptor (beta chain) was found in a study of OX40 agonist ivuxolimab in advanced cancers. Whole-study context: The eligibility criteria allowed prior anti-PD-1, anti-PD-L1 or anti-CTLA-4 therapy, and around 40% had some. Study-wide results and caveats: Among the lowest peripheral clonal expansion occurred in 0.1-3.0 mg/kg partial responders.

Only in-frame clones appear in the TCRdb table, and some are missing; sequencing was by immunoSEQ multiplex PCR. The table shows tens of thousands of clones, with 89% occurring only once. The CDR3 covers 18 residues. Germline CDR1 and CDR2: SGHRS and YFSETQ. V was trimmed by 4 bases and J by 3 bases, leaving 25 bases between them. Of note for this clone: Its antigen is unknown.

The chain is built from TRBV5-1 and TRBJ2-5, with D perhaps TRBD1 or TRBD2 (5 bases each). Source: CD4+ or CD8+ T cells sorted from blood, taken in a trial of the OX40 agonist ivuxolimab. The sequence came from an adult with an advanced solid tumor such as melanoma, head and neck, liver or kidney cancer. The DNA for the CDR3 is TGCGCCAGCAGCGTAATTTACCGGGACGGCGAGAGGGAAGAGACCCAGTACTTC. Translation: CASSVIYRDGEREETQYF.